Listed here is a single T cell receptor (beta chain). Its matching antigen is unknown. This sample is drawn from a study of CD8+ T cells in alopecia areata. Study background: Treated individuals took tofacitinib by mouth, 5 to 10 mg twice daily.

Once RNA had been extracted, it was reverse transcribed into cDNA to act as the sequencing template. Profiling relied on immunoSEQ multiplex PCR, and the TCRdb table lists in-frame clones only, not all of them. Of 150,000 to 200,000 clones listed, more than 55% are singletons. Trimming left V 2 bases short and J 9 bases short, with 15 bases between. The CDR3 length is 15 residues. The V gene's germline CDR1 is SGDLS and CDR2 YYNGEE. Study outcomes and limitations: Throughout tofacitinib, many expanded lesional clones continued to persist in scalp and blood. Higher clonality and more expanded CD8+ clones appeared in lesional than normal scalp.

Treatment: oral pan-JAK inhibitor, 5-10 mg twice daily. The sequences come from CD4+ T cells sorted from blood, collected at roughly week 49, from a patient treated with tofacitinib. The receptor comes from a human donor with alopecia areata. The V call is TRBV9, the J call TRBJ1-6; no clear D gene. CDR3 in DNA: TGTGCCAGCAGCGTCGAGTCCTCTGCGGGTTCACCCCTCCACTTT. Its translation is CASSVESSAGSPLHF.